Here is one T cell receptor beta chain with its context. The data were obtained in a study of T cell clones after liver transplantation. Looking at the study overall: TCRbeta sequencing after a pre-transplant mixed lymphocyte reaction identified graft-donor-reactive clones, later tracked in post-transplant blood.

Libraries were prepared by immunoSEQ multiplex PCR; TCRdb keeps only in-frame clonotypes and omits some of them. The profile shows 77,000 or so clones, about 80% of them singletons. CDR3 length: 14 residues. Trimming left V 5 bases short and J 0 bases short, with 5 bases between. Germline V gene sequence: CDR1 LNHDA, CDR2 SQIVND (reference sequence). The V gene is TRBV19, the J gene TRBJ2-6; D unresolved. The receptor's source is a human patient who received a liver transplant. Some T cells here may be from the graft donor. The sample in question was CD4+ T cells from blood, obtained 12 months after liver transplant. CDR3 protein: CASSDNSGANVLTF. For the CDR3, the DNA is TGTGCCAGTAGTGACAACTCTGGGGCCAACGTCCTGACTTTC.